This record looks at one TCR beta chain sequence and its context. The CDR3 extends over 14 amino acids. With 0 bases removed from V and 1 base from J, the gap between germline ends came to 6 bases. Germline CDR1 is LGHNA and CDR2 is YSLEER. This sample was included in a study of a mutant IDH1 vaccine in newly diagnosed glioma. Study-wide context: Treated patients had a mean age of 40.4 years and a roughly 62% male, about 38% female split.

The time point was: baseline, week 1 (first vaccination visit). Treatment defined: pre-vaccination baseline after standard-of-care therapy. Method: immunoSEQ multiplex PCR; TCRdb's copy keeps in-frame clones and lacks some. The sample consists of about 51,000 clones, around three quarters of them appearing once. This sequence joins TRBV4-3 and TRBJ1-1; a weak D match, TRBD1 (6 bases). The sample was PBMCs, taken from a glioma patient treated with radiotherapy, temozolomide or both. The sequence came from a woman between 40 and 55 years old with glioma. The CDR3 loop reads CASSQEGGNTEAFF. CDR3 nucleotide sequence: TGCGCCAGCAGCCAAGAAGGGGGGAACACTGAAGCTTTCTTT.